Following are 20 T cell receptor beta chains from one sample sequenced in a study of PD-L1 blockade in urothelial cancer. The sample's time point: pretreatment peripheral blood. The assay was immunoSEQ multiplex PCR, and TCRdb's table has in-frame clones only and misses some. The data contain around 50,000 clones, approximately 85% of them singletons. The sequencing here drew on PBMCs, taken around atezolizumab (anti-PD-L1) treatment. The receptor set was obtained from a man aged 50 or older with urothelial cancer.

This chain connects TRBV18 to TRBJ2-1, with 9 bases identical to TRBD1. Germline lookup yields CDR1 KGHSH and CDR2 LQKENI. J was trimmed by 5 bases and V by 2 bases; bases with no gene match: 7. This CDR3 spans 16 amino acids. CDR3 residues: CASSPAGTGFNNEQFF. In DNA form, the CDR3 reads TGTGCCAGCTCACCAGCAGGGACAGGGTTTAACAATGAGCAGTTCTTC.

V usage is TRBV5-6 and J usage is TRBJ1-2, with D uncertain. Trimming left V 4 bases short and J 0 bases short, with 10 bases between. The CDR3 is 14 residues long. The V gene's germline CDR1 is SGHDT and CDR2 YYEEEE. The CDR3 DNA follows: TGTGCCAGCAGCCGGATGGGAGCTAACTATGGCTACACCTTC. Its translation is CASSRMGANYGYTF.

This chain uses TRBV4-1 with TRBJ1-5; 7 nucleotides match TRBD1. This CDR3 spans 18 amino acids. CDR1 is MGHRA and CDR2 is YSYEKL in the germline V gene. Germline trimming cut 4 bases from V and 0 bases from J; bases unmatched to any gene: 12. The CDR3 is CASSPSNRGTDSNQPQHF. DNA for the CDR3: TGCGCCAGCAGCCCTTCCAACAGGGGAACGGATAGCAATCAGCCCCAGCATTTT.

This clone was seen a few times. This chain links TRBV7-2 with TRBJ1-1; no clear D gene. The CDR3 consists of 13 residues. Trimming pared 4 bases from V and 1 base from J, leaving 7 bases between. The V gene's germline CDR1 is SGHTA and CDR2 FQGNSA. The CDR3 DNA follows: TGTGCCAGCAGCTCACAGAGGAACACTGAAGCTTTCTTT. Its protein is CASSSQRNTEAFF.

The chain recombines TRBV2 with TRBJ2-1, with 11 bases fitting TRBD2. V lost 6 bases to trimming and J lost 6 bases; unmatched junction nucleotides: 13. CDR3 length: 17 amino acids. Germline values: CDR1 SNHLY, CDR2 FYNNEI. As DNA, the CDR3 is TGTGCCAGCAGAGGGCTAGCGGGAGGCAGCCAAGGCAATGAGCAGTTCTTC. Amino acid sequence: CASRGLAGGSQGNEQFF.

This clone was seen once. CDR3 loop: CASSPGSNEKLFF. DNA of the CDR3: TGTGCCAGTAGTCCGGGGTCTAATGAAAAACTGTTTTTT. V and J are TRBV19 and TRBJ1-4; D remains ambiguous. Between the trimmed V and J ends, which lost 5 bases and 3 bases, there was a span of 7 bases. The CDR3 consists of 13 residues. Germline-derived CDR1 and CDR2 are LNHDA and SQIVND (reference sequence).

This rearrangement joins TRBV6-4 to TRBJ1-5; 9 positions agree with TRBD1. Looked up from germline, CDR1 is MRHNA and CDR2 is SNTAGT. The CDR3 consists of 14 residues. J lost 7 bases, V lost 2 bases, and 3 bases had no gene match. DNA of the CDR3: TGTGCCAGCAGTGACGTCGGGACAGGGCAGCCCCAGCATTTT. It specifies CASSDVGTGQPQHF.

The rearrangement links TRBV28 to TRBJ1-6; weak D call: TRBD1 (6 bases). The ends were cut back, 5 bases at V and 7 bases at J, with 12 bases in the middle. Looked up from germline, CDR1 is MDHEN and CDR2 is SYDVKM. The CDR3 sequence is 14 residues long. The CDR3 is CASSMGHYNSPLHF. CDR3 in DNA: TGTGCCAGCAGTATGGGACACTACAATTCACCCCTCCACTTT.

Written as DNA, the CDR3 is TGCGCCAGCAGCTCTACAGGGCAAGTTAATGAAAAACTGTTTTTT. This encodes CASSSTGQVNEKLFF. The gene calls are TRBV5-1 and TRBJ1-4; D may be TRBD1 (6 bases). Germline CDR1 SGHRS, CDR2 YFSETQ. There are 15 residues in the CDR3. V shed 3 bases and J shed 4 bases, with 13 bases lying between them.

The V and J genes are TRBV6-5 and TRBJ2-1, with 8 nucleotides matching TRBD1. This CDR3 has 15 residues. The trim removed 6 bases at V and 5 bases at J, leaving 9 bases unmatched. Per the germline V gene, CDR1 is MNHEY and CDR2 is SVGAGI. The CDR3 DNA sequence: TGTGCCAGCAGGTACGGGGACAGGCCTCACAATGAGCAGTTCTTC. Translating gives CASRYGDRPHNEQFF.

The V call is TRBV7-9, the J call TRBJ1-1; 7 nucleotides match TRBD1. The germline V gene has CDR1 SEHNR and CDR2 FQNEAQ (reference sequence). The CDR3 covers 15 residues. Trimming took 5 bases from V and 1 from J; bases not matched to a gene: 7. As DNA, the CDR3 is TGTGCCAGCAGCCCCCACAGGGGAACGAACACTGAAGCTTTCTTT. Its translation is CASSPHRGTNTEAFF.

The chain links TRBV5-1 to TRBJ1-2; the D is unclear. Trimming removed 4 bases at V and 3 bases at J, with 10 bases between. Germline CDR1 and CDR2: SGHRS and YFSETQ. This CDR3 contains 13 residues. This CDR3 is CASSTTGDYGYTF. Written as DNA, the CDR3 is TGCGCCAGCAGCACTACGGGTGACTATGGCTACACCTTC.

The CDR3 loop reads CSAGGGGTGELFF. CDR3 in DNA: TGCAGCGCCGGGGGGGGTGGGACCGGGGAGCTGTTTTTT. V and J are TRBV29-1 and TRBJ2-2; 8 bases align to TRBD2. The CDR3 extends over 13 amino acids. Per germline, CDR1 SQVTM and CDR2 ANQGSEA. J was trimmed by 5 bases and V by 7 bases; bases with no gene match: 6.

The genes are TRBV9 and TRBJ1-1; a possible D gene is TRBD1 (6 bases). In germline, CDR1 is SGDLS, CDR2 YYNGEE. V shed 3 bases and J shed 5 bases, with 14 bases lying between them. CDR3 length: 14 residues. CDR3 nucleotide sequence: TGTGCCAGCAGCGATAGGACAGACCCGACTGAAGCTTTCTTT. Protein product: CASSDRTDPTEAFF.

The CDR3 DNA sequence: TGTGCCAGCAGCACTTGGTGGGCCAATGAGCAGTTCTTC. The encoded protein is CASSTWWANEQFF. The chain combines TRBV28 with TRBJ2-1; D call uncertain. This CDR3 has 13 residues. Trimming pared 6 bases from V and 6 bases from J, leaving 12 bases between. Germline V gene sequence: CDR1 MDHEN, CDR2 SYDVKM.

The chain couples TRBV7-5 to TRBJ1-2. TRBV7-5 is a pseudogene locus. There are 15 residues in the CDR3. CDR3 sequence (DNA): TGTGCCAGAAGCCCGACCGGACCACGGGGGTATGGCTACACCTTC. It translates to CARSPTGPRGYGYTF.

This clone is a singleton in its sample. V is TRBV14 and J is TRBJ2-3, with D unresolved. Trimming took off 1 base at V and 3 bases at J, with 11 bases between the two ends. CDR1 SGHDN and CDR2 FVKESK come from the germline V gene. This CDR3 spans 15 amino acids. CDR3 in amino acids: CASSQAVRGTDTQYF. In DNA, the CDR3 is TGTGCCAGCAGCCAAGCCGTGCGTGGTACAGATACGCAGTATTTT.

The CDR3 coding sequence is TGTGCCATCAGTGAGTCGAGCGGGAGCTACTACGAGCAGTACTTC. Encoded protein: CAISESSGSYYEQYF. The J gene is TRBJ2-7, the V gene TRBV10-3; TRBD2 matches 8 bases. The ends lost 0 bases at V and 3 bases at J; junction bases unmatched: 4. Germline CDR1 reads ENHRY; CDR2 reads SYGVKD. This CDR3 is 15 amino acids long.

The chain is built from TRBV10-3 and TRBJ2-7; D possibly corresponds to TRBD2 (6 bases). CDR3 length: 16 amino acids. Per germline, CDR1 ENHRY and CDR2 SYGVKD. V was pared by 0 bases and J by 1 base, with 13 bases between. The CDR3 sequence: CAISESGPGESYEQYF. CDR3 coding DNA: TGTGCCATCAGTGAGTCGGGCCCGGGGGAGTCCTACGAGCAGTACTTC.

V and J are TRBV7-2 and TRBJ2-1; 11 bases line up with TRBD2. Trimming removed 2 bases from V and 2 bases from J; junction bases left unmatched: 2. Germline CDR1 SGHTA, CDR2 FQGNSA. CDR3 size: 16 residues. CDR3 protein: CASSLISGRAYNEQFF. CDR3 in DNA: TGTGCCAGCAGCTTAATTAGCGGGAGGGCCTACAATGAGCAGTTCTTC.